These T cell receptor beta chains were read from a single sample in a study of OX40 agonist ivuxolimab in advanced cancers. Sequencing used immunoSEQ multiplex PCR; TCRdb keeps in-frame clones, though not all of them. The table lists about 29,000 clones, about 93% of them singletons, with approximately 9% in the top ten. The input for sequencing was CD4+ or CD8+ T cells sorted from blood, taken in a trial of the OX40 agonist ivuxolimab. The receptors shown here come from an adult with an advanced solid tumor such as melanoma, head and neck, liver or kidney cancer. CDR3s include the opening cysteine and the closing phenylalanine or tryptophan. D genes are given only for firm matches. Only some rows state a clone size, as once, few, many or a class for expanded clones.

clone_size j_call d_call v_call cdr3_aa cdr3_nt
NA TRBJ1-2 NA TRBV6-5 CASMDDNYGYTF TGTGCCAGCATGGACGATAACTATGGCTACACCTTC
NA TRBJ1-2 TRBD1 TRBV5-1 CASSPREGAATNYGYTF TGCGCCAGCAGCCCCCGAGAGGGGGCGGCCACTAACTATGGCTACACCTTC
NA TRBJ2-6 NA TRBV10-2 CASTGSPGANVLTF TGCGCCAGCACCGGGAGTCCTGGGGCCAACGTCCTGACTTTC
NA TRBJ1-2 NA TRBV5-4 CASSLEKGHPYGYTF TGTGCCAGCAGCTTGGAGAAGGGACATCCCTATGGCTACACCTTC
NA TRBJ2-7 TRBD2 TRBV7-6 CASSLSGTSYEQYF TGTGCCAGCAGCTTAAGCGGGACCTCCTACGAGCAGTACTTC
NA TRBJ1-2 NA TRBV5-8 CASSLVSRGYTF TGTGCCAGCAGCTTGGTTTCCCGTGGCTACACCTTC
NA TRBJ2-3 TRBD2 TRBV14 CASSQEWTRRDTQYF TGTGCCAGCAGCCAAGAGTGGACTAGGAGGGATACGCAGTATTTT
NA TRBJ2-2 TRBD2 TRBV11-1 CASSPQAGRDTGELFF TGTGCCAGCAGCCCACAAGCGGGGAGGGACACCGGGGAGCTGTTTTTT
once TRBJ2-5 NA TRBV7-2 CASSLGYLTQETQYF TGTGCCAGCAGCTTAGGCTACCTAACTCAAGAGACCCAGTACTTC
NA TRBJ2-7 NA TRBV4-3 CASSQGSVLAVHEQYF TGCGCCAGCAGCCAAGGGTCGGTTTTAGCGGTCCACGAGCAGTACTTC
NA TRBJ2-7 NA TRBV11-2 CASSLQGSGRYEQYF TGTGCCAGCAGCCTCCAGGGGTCGGGCAGGTACGAGCAGTACTTC
NA TRBJ2-7 TRBD2 TRBV4-1 CASSQEYLAGPYEQYF TGCGCCAGCAGCCAAGAATACCTAGCGGGTCCCTACGAGCAGTACTTC
few TRBJ1-1 TRBD1 TRBV6-1 CASSEVRTGFAEAFF TGTGCCAGCAGTGAAGTGAGGACAGGGTTCGCTGAAGCTTTCTTT
NA TRBJ2-3 NA TRBV18 CASSSTTRYTDTQYF TGTGCCAGCTCATCCACTACCCGCTACACAGATACGCAGTATTTT
once TRBJ2-2 NA TRBV6-5 CASSYSTSFLSGELFF TGTGCCAGCAGTTACTCAACTAGTTTTCTCTCCGGGGAGCTGTTTTTT
NA TRBJ1-1 NA TRBV19 CASRGLAEAFF TGTGCCAGCCGTGGGCTGGCTGAAGCTTTCTTT
NA TRBJ2-5 NA TRBV7-9 CASSQTLGGGETQYF TGTGCCAGCAGCCAAACCTTGGGGGGCGGGGAGACCCAGTACTTC
NA TRBJ1-2 NA TRBV10-3 CAIRTGQKREYGYTF TGTGCCATCAGGACGGGACAAAAAAGGGAGTATGGCTACACCTTC
NA TRBJ2-7 TRBD1 TRBV27 CASSLYRGHEQYF TGTGCCAGCAGTTTGTACAGGGGACACGAGCAGTACTTC
NA TRBJ1-6 NA TRBV9 CASSPQHNSPLHF TGTGCCAGCAGCCCCCAGCATAATTCACCCCTCCACTTT
NA TRBJ1-6 NA TRBV4-1 CASSQKGRTGSSYNSPLHF TGCGCCAGCAGCCAAAAGGGTCGGACGGGGAGCTCCTATAATTCACCCCTCCACTTT
NA TRBJ2-3 NA TRBV6-4 CASSDSISTDTQYF TGTGCCAGCAGTGACTCGATTAGCACAGATACGCAGTATTTT
NA TRBJ2-5 NA TRBV18 CASSPPVEETQYF TGTGCCAGCTCACCACCGGTGGAAGAGACCCAGTACTTC
few TRBJ2-7 NA TRBV9 CASSVDQGYEQYF TGTGCCAGCAGCGTAGATCAGGGTTACGAGCAGTACTTC
few TRBJ2-1 TRBD1 TRBV6-5 CASSPDRGSYNEQFF TGTGCCAGCAGCCCCGACAGGGGCTCCTACAATGAGCAGTTCTTC
once TRBJ2-1 TRBD2 TRBV13 CASSLGARGGFEQFF TGTGCCAGCAGCTTAGGTGCGCGGGGGGGCTTTGAGCAGTTCTTC
NA TRBJ2-3 TRBD1 TRBV9 CASSVGGTGVDTQYF TGTGCCAGCAGCGTAGGGGGGACAGGGGTGGATACGCAGTATTTT
NA TRBJ1-4 TRBD1 TRBV6-5 CASSYSLEGAREKLFF TGTGCCAGCAGTTACTCGCTCGAGGGGGCGAGGGAAAAACTGTTTTTT
NA TRBJ2-3 TRBD2 TRBV27 CASSSRGLAGHTDTQYF TGTGCCAGCAGTTCGAGAGGACTAGCGGGACACACAGATACGCAGTATTTT
NA TRBJ2-1 NA TRBV19 CASSIDRAEGSYNEQFF TGTGCCAGTAGTATAGATCGGGCAGAGGGCTCCTACAATGAGCAGTTCTTC
NA TRBJ2-5 TRBD2 TRBV27 CASSQGTSGGGKTQYF TGTGCCAGCAGTCAAGGGACTAGCGGGGGGGGGAAGACCCAGTACTTC
once TRBJ1-5 NA TRBV4-3 CASSQDLQGNQPQHF TGCGCCAGCAGCCAAGATTTACAGGGCAATCAGCCCCAGCATTTT
once TRBJ2-1 TRBD2 TRBV11-3 CASSSYPSGPQFF TGTGCCAGCAGCTCGTACCCTAGCGGGCCGCAGTTCTTC
few TRBJ2-3 TRBD2 TRBV5-1 CASSDRTSGGALGQYF TGCGCCAGCAGCGACCGGACTAGCGGGGGGGCCTTGGGGCAGTATTTT
NA TRBJ2-7 NA TRBV6-5 CASSNGQEQYF TGTGCCAGCAGTAACGGACAAGAGCAGTACTTC
NA TRBJ2-7 NA TRBV21-1 CASSNKGREYEQYF TGTGCCAGCAGCAACAAAGGAAGGGAATACGAGCAGTACTTC
NA TRBJ2-7 TRBD2 TRBV5-1 CASSQPGLGTYEQYF TGCGCCAGCAGCCAACCGGGACTAGGAACCTACGAGCAGTACTTC
NA TRBJ2-5 NA TRBV6-1 CASSEDRTQETQYF TGTGCCAGCAGTGAGGACAGAACGCAAGAGACCCAGTACTTC
once TRBJ2-7 NA TRBV27 CASSYRGAYEQYF TGTGCCAGCAGTTACCGAGGGGCCTACGAGCAGTACTTC
NA TRBJ2-1 NA TRBV14 CASGRVSYNEQFF TGTGCCAGCGGTAGGGTGTCCTACAATGAGCAGTTCTTC
NA TRBJ1-3 NA TRBV15 CATSRASSGNTIYF TGTGCCACCAGCAGAGCAAGCTCTGGAAACACCATATATTTT
NA TRBJ2-1 NA TRBV2 CASQNSGAYNEQFF TGTGCCAGCCAGAACAGCGGAGCCTACAATGAGCAGTTCTTC
NA TRBJ2-1 TRBD2 TRBV5-1 CASNGVSGSTAYNEQFF TGCGCCAGCAATGGTGTTAGCGGGAGTACGGCCTACAATGAGCAGTTCTTC
NA TRBJ1-5 TRBD1 TRBV4-1 CASRLDRGTNQPQHF TGCGCCAGCAGACTGGACAGGGGGACCAATCAGCCCCAGCATTTT